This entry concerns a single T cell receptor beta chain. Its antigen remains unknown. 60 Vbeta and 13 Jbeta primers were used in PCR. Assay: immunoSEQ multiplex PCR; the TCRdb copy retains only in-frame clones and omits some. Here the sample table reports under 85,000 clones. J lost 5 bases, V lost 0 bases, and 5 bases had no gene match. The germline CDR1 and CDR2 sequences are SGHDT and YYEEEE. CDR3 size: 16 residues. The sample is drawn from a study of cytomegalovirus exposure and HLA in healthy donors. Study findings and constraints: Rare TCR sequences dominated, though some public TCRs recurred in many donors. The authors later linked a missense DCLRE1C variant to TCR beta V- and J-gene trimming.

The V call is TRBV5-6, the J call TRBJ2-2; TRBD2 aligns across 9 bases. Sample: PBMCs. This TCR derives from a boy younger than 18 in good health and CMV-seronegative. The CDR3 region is CASSLGRGGQTGELFF. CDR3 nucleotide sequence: TGTGCCAGCAGCTTGGGGCGGGGGGGCCAAACCGGGGAGCTGTTTTTT.